The entry below describes one T cell receptor beta chain. This specimen includes other DNA sequences encoding the same CDR3. The record originates from a study of shared clonotypes between healthy human individuals. With 1 base removed from V and 4 bases from J, the gap between germline ends came to 8 bases. The CDR3 is 13 amino acids. Germline V gives CDR1 SGHRS, CDR2 YFSETQ. Only in-frame clones appear in the TCRdb table, and some are missing; sequencing was by immunoSEQ multiplex PCR. The sample shows about 500,000 clones, approximately 71% of them seen only once. The sequencing sample was made of PBMCs. This clonotype was sampled from a woman aged 40 to 50 in good health. Some clones in this sample may be carry-over from other donors' samples. The chain employs TRBV5-1 and TRBJ1-1, with a weak D call TRBD1 (5 bases). CDR3 protein: CASSLRGGTEAFF. CDR3 in DNA: TGCGCCAGCAGCTTGAGGGGCGGCACTGAAGCTTTCTTT.